Presented here are 17 T cell receptor beta chains from one specimen sequenced in a study of blood T cell repertoires in COVID-19. The assay was immunoSEQ multiplex PCR, and TCRdb's table has in-frame clones only and misses some. The sample lists roughly 230,000 clones; roughly 85% were seen once. Sample: peripheral blood. Source of these receptors: a man aged 45 to 65 with COVID-19, enrolled during active disease.

This chain connects TRBV2 to TRBJ1-4, with 8 bases aligning to TRBD1. The germline V gene has CDR1 SNHLY and CDR2 FYNNEI. CDR3 length: 13 residues. With V trimmed by 6 bases and J by 7 bases, 4 bases remained unmatched. The chain's CDR3 is CASRQGASEKLFF. The CDR3 nucleotides are TGTGCCAGCAGGCAGGGGGCTTCTGAAAAACTGTTTTTT.

V gene TRBV28 combines with J gene TRBJ2-1; 7 positions match TRBD1. Trimming took 3 bases from V and 6 from J; bases not matched to a gene: 11. CDR1 and CDR2 (germline): MDHEN, SYDVKM. The CDR3 consists of 16 residues. The CDR3 reads CASSFLVGGQINEQFF. CDR3 nucleotide sequence: TGTGCCAGCAGTTTTTTGGTAGGGGGACAGATCAATGAGCAGTTCTTC.

The chain joins TRBV3-1 (or the pseudogene TRBV3-2) to TRBJ1-2, with a weak D call TRBD1 (6 bases). CDR1 and CDR2 from the germline V gene are LGHDT and YNNKEL (reference sequence). The CDR3 has 15 amino acids. Trimming shortened V by 2 bases and J by 3 bases, and 13 bases separated the two germline ends. In nucleotides, the CDR3 is TGTGCCAGCAGCCAAAATGGTGACAGGTACTATGGCTACACCTTC. It specifies CASSQNGDRYYGYTF.

This clone appeared a few times. The chain couples TRBV10-2 to TRBJ1-1; 9 bases line up with TRBD1. The germline V gene encodes CDR1 WSHSY and CDR2 SAAADI. This CDR3 has 14 amino acids. Germline trimming cut 5 bases from V and 8 bases from J; bases unmatched to any gene: 9. CDR3 DNA sequence: TGCGCCAGCAGTTGGACAGGGGAGGTCGACGAAGCTTTCTTT. It yields the protein CASSWTGEVDEAFF.

The rearrangement uses TRBV7-9 and TRBJ2-5; 10 bases align to TRBD2. Losses at the gene ends were 5 bases for V and 5 bases for J; bases not matched to a gene: 8. CDR3 size: 15 residues. Germline V CDR1 and CDR2: SEHNR, FQNEAQ (reference sequence). The CDR3 bases are TGTGCCAGCAGCCAAGCGGGGGGGCCCCGGGAGACCCAGTACTTC. Translating it yields CASSQAGGPRETQYF.

The chain joins TRBV7-3 to TRBJ1-1, with D perhaps matching TRBD1 (6 bases). The CDR3 is 13 amino acids. V lost 5 bases, J lost 3 bases, and 10 bases lay in between. Looked up from germline, CDR1 is SGHTA and CDR2 is FQGTGA. CDR3 DNA: TGTGCCAGCAGCAAAGGGGGATACACTGAAGCTTTCTTT. It translates to CASSKGGYTEAFF.

In this sample, this clone turned up a few times. This chain uses TRBV20-1 with TRBJ2-1; a weak D match, TRBD1 (5 bases). With 6 bases removed from V and 9 bases from J, the gap between germline ends came to 12 bases. Germline V CDR1 and CDR2: DFQATT, SNEGSKA (reference sequence). This CDR3 comprises 11 residues. The chain's CDR3 is CSANQGPEQFF. CDR3 nucleotides: TGCAGTGCAAACCAGGGTCCTGAGCAGTTCTTC.

The genes are TRBV3-1 (or the pseudogene TRBV3-2) and TRBJ1-2, with TRBD1 matching 12 bases. CDR1 and CDR2 (germline): LGHDT, YNNKEL (reference sequence). V shed 2 bases, J shed 8 bases, and the junction held 27 bases outside the gene matches. The CDR3 is 22 residues long. CDR3 nucleotide sequence: TGTGCCAGCAGCCAATGGATCGCTATGACTTCGGGACAGGGGGCCGGTCTGCAAGGCTACACCTTC. Residues: CASSQWIAMTSGQGAGLQGYTF.

The chain carries TRBV6-5 and TRBJ2-7; 9 bases line up with TRBD1. Trimming took 5 bases from V and 1 from J; bases not matched to a gene: 6. The CDR3 contains 15 residues. Germline CDR1 is MNHEY and CDR2 is SVGAGI. The CDR3 DNA reads as TGTGCCAGCAGTCGGGGGGACAGGGAGTCCTACGAGCAGTACTTC. It translates to CASSRGDRESYEQYF.

The chain combines TRBV12-5 with TRBJ2-2; a weak D match, TRBD2 (5 bases). Trimming removed 6 bases at V and 7 bases at J, with 12 bases between. Germline CDR1 reads LGHNT; CDR2 reads FRNRAP. The CDR3 runs 13 residues. The chain's CDR3 is CASGPRVDGELFF. CDR3 nucleotide sequence: TGTGCTAGTGGCCCGAGGGTTGACGGGGAGCTGTTTTTT.

The gene calls are TRBV3-1 (or the pseudogene TRBV3-2) and TRBJ2-7; 10 nucleotides align to TRBD2. The CDR3 has 20 amino acids. After removal of 0 bases from V and 2 bases from J, the junction contained 16 bases not matched to a gene. CDR1 is LGHDT, CDR2 YNNKEL, per germline (reference sequence). The CDR3 sequence: CASSQEGGWRAGGLPYEQYF. CDR3 coding DNA: TGTGCCAGCAGCCAAGAGGGTGGTTGGCGAGCGGGGGGGTTACCCTACGAGCAGTACTTC.

This clone was detected a few times. V gene TRBV19 combines with J gene TRBJ1-2, with 10 nucleotides matching TRBD1. The V and J ends lost 5 bases and 4 bases, in that order; junction bases with no gene match: 7. CDR1 is LNHDA, CDR2 SQIVND, per germline (reference sequence). CDR3 length: 15 residues. The CDR3 bases are TGTGCCAGTAGTTCCGACAGGGGGCTTTCCTATGGCTACACCTTC. It yields the protein CASSSDRGLSYGYTF. The entire variable domain, with the rest obtained from reference TRBV19 and TRBJ1-2, is as follows: DGGITQSPKYLFRKEGQNVTLSCEQNLNHDAMYWYRQDPGQGLRLIYYSQIVNDFQKGDIAEGYSVSREKKESFPLTVTSAQKNPTAFYLCASSSDRGLSYGYTFGSGTRLTVV.

The genes are TRBV28 and TRBJ2-2; 12 nucleotides match TRBD1. This CDR3 spans 14 amino acids. Trimming removed 5 bases from V and 6 bases from J; junction bases left unmatched: 1. CDR1 and CDR2 from the germline V gene are MDHEN and SYDVKM. CDR3: CASSGTGGPGELFF. The CDR3 region has the DNA TGTGCCAGCAGTGGGACAGGGGGCCCCGGGGAGCTGTTTTTT.

The chain carries TRBV7-8 and TRBJ2-3, with 10 nucleotides matching TRBD1. CDR1 is SGHVS and CDR2 is FQNEAQ in the germline V gene. CDR3 length: 15 residues. With V trimmed by 5 bases and J by 6 bases, 8 bases remained unmatched. The CDR3 sequence: CASSPRTGGVDTQYF. For the CDR3, the DNA is TGTGCCAGCAGCCCCAGGACAGGGGGAGTCGATACGCAGTATTTT.

This clone was seen once. The V call is TRBV7-9, the J call TRBJ2-7; 7 bases align to TRBD1. V shed 5 bases, J shed 3 bases, and the junction held 7 bases outside the gene matches. Germline V lookup: CDR1 SEHNR, CDR2 FQNEAQ (reference sequence). The CDR3 is 14 residues long. The CDR3 coding sequence is TGTGCCAGCAGCCCCCGGGACAGTCACTACGAGCAGTACTTC. Translating it yields CASSPRDSHYEQYF.

The gene calls are TRBV2 and TRBJ2-5; D might be TRBD1 (6 bases). The CDR3 spans 14 residues. The V end was cut by 3 bases, the J end by 2 bases, with 10 bases between. CDR1 is SNHLY, CDR2 FYNNEI, per germline. CDR3 nucleotides: TGTGCCAGCAGTGACCCAACAGGGCAAGAGACCCAGTACTTC. Translated, it gives CASSDPTGQETQYF.

With regard to this clone: A junction boundary mismatches the germline segment, possibly from a read error. The V and J genes are TRBV7-2 and TRBJ1-1; the D is unclear. Germline CDR1 and CDR2: SGHTA and FQGNSA. This CDR3 spans 14 amino acids. The CDR3 here is CASSLGGPGTEAFF. In nucleotides, the CDR3 is TGTGCCAGCAGTTTAGGTGGGCCGGGGACTGAAGCTTTCTTT.